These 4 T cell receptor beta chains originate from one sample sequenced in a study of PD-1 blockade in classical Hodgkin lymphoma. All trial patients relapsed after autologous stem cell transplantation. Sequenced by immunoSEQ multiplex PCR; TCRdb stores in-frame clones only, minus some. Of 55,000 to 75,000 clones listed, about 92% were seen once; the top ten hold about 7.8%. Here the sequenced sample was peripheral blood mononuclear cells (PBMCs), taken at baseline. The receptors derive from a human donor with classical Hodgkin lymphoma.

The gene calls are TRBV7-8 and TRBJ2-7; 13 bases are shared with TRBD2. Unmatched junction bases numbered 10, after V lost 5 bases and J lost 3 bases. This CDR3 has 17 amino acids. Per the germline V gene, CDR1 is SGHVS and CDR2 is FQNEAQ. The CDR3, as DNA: TGTGCCAGCAGCGCCAGGACTAGCGGGAGTAGCAGCTACGAGCAGTACTTC. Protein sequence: CASSARTSGSSSYEQYF.

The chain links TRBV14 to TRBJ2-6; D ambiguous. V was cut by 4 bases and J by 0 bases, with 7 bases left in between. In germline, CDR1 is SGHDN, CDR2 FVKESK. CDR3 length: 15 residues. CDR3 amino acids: CASSPFDSGANVLTF. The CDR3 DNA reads TGTGCCAGCAGCCCCTTCGACTCTGGGGCCAACGTCCTGACTTTC.

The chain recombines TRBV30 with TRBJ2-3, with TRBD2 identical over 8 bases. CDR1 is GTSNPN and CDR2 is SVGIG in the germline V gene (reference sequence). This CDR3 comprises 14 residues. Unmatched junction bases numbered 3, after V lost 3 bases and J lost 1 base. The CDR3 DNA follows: TGTGCCTGGAGCTTAGCGGGGCGCACAGATACGCAGTATTTT. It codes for CAWSLAGRTDTQYF.

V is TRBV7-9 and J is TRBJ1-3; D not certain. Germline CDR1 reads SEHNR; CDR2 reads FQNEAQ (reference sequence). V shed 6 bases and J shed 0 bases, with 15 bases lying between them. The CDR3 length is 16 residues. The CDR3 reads CASSYEGLASGNTIYF. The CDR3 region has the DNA TGTGCCAGCAGTTATGAGGGCCTGGCCTCTGGAAACACCATATATTTT. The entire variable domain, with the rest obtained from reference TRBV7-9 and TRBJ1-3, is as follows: DTGVSQNPRHKITKRGQNVTFRCDPISEHNRLYWYRQTLGQGPEFLTYFQNEAQLEKSRLLSDRFSAERPKGSFSTLEIQRTEQGDSAMYLCASSYEGLASGNTIYFGEGSWLTVV.